The clone carrying this T cell receptor beta chain showed up just a few times. What it binds is not known. TCRdb itself ran the reads through MiXCR, one entry per CDR3 protein. The sample consists of around 490,000 distinct CDR3 sequences, approximately 25% of them appearing once. V dropped 7 bases and J dropped 7; count of bases not matched to a gene: 6. The CDR3 is made up of 15 amino acids. The germline V gene encodes CDR1 MNHEY and CDR2 SVGEGT. This sample was included in a study of T cell repertoires in cytomegalovirus infection. Study as a whole: Evidence of both CMV infection and a matching HLA type came from public TCR beta signatures. Overall study results and limits: Summed frequency of shared TCR beta families picked out CMV carriers who also had the relevant HLA. Dominant in the ex vivo response were TCR beta clonotypes restricted by HLA-C and specific for CMV.

The TCR originated in a human donor in good health (CMV status not recorded). Some clones in this sample may be carry-over from other donors' samples. Sequenced input: PBMCs. V is TRBV6-2 or TRBV6-3 and J is TRBJ2-1, with 14 bases matching TRBD2. Written as DNA, the CDR3 is TGTGCCAGCACCCGCGGGACTAGCGGGAGAAATGAGCAGTTCTTC. Its protein product is CASTRGTSGRNEQFF.